This entry is about one T cell receptor (beta chain). This entry belongs to a study of blood T cell repertoires in COVID-19. Study details: PBMCs, B-cell-depleted T cells, or T cells were the source of the cDNA or gDNA that made up the material.

Original processing notes: Researchers report that nucleated cell counts were estimated from reference gene primer amplification. Sequencing used immunoSEQ multiplex PCR; TCRdb keeps in-frame clones, though not all of them. The D gene and trimming were derived from the DNA, and the V and J assignments and clone size from that table. In the table there are over 75,000 clones, around 93% of which are singletons. Trimming took 3 bases from V and 4 from J, leaving 12 bases between them. The CDR3 loop spans 14 amino acids. CDR1 LNHDA and CDR2 SQIVND come from the germline V gene (reference sequence). Sequencing input: peripheral blood. The chain links TRBV19 to TRBJ1-1; D is perhaps TRBD1 (6 bases). The receptor was derived from a human donor with active COVID-19. The donor label of this sample is uncertain. The CDR3 nucleotides read TGTGCCAGTAGTATGGGGGCAGGGATCACTGAAGCTTTCTTT. Translating gives CASSMGAGITEAFF.